This paragraph covers one T cell receptor (beta chain) sequence. Original processing notes: From reference gene primer amplification, estimates of nucleated cell counts were derived. Repertoires were generated with immunoSEQ multiplex PCR, while TCRdb's copy carries only in-frame clones and drops some. V and J calls and clone size are those listed in that table; D and trimming were worked out from the DNA. The sample shows over 200,000 clones, approximately 90% of them seen only once. This specimen belongs to a study of blood T cell repertoires in COVID-19. Two negative PCRs, clearance, or symptom resolution had been documented for recovered Cohort 3 donors. Trimming cost V 2 bases and J 8 bases, with 13 bases left between them. CDR1 and CDR2 from the germline V gene are MNHEY and SMNVEV (reference sequence). CDR3 length: 15 residues.

This receptor was taken from a man aged 25-40 years who had recovered from COVID-19. The sequenced sample was PBMCs or T cells enriched from blood (not recorded which). V usage is TRBV27 and J usage is TRBJ1-6; possibly TRBD1 for D (6 bases). CDR3 coding DNA: TGTGCCAGCAGTTTACAGGGGCCCCCCGATTCACCCCTCCACTTT. Translating it yields CASSLQGPPDSPLHF.